This passage covers 16 T cell receptor beta chains from one sample sequenced in a study of blood T cell repertoires in COVID-19. Profiling relied on immunoSEQ multiplex PCR, and the TCRdb table lists in-frame clones only, not all of them. This table has some 64,000 clones, roughly 80% appearing once. Sequencing used peripheral blood. These TCRs come from a woman of 80 years or more with active or convalescent COVID-19.

The sample holds one count of this clone. The chain recombines TRBV7-9 with TRBJ2-7; weak D call: TRBD1 (5 bases). Germline CDR1 SEHNR, CDR2 FQNEAQ (reference sequence). Trimming took off 5 bases at V and 3 bases at J, with 14 bases between the two ends. This CDR3 is built from 14 residues. The CDR3 protein is CASSPMGRNYEQYF. CDR3 nucleotides: TGTGCCAGCAGCCCAATGGGGCGGAACTACGAGCAGTACTTC.

V gene TRBV25-1 combines with J gene TRBJ1-2; TRBD1 is a possible D gene (6 bases). With 8 bases removed from V and 6 bases from J, the gap between germline ends came to 22 bases. The germline V gene has CDR1 MGHDK and CDR2 SYGVNS. The CDR3 is made up of 15 amino acids. CDR3 sequence reads: CASREAGDKLNGYTF. The CDR3 region has the DNA TGTGCCAGCCGAGAGGCGGGGGACAAACTCAATGGCTACACCTTC.

This clone came up a few times. The V call is TRBV5-1, the J call TRBJ1-1, with 10 bases that match TRBD1. Germline lookup yields CDR1 SGHRS and CDR2 YFSETQ. The V and J ends lost 4 bases and 0 bases, in that order; junction bases with no gene match: 6. The CDR3 loop spans 16 amino acids. The DNA of the CDR3 is TGCGCCAGCAGCGGCCAGACAGGGGGCGTGAACACTGAAGCTTTCTTT. This gives the protein CASSGQTGGVNTEAFF. Full variable domain (rest looked up from reference TRBV5-1 and TRBJ1-1): KAGVTQTPRYLIKTRGQQVTLSCSPISGHRSVSWYQQTPGQGLQFLFEYFSETQRNKGNFPGRFSGRQFSNSRSEMNVSTLELGDSALYLCASSGQTGGVNTEAFFGQGTRLTVV.

The chain recombines TRBV5-1 with TRBJ2-1, with 12 nucleotides matching TRBD2. V lost 3 bases and J lost 10; bases outside the gene matches: 5. The germline CDR1 and CDR2 sequences are SGHRS and YFSETQ. CDR3 length: 14 amino acids. CDR3 amino acids: CASSSWTSGEEQFF. The CDR3 DNA follows: TGCGCCAGCAGCTCGTGGACTAGCGGGGAAGAGCAGTTCTTC. Full variable domain (rest looked up from reference TRBV5-1 and TRBJ2-1): KAGVTQTPRYLIKTRGQQVTLSCSPISGHRSVSWYQQTPGQGLQFLFEYFSETQRNKGNFPGRFSGRQFSNSRSEMNVSTLELGDSALYLCASSSWTSGEEQFFGPGTRLTVL.

The rearrangement links TRBV14 to TRBJ1-1; no definite D call. Germline V gene data show CDR1 as SGHDN and CDR2 as FVKESK. This CDR3 spans 15 amino acids. Trimming took 6 bases from V and 3 from J, leaving 17 bases between them. The chain's CDR3 is CASRRHLTKDTEAFF. In DNA form, the CDR3 reads TGTGCCAGCAGACGACACCTTACAAAGGACACTGAAGCTTTCTTT.

This clone came up once. The chain joins TRBV5-5 to TRBJ2-6; D call uncertain. The germline V gene encodes CDR1 SGHKS and CDR2 YYEKEE (reference sequence). The CDR3 runs 14 residues. Between the trimmed V and J ends, which lost 1 base and 0 bases, there was a span of 2 bases. The CDR3 loop reads CASSLRSGANVLTF. The CDR3 bases are TGTGCCAGCAGCTTGCGCTCTGGGGCCAACGTCCTGACTTTC.

The chain has TRBV7-8 and TRBJ1-1; D not resolved. In germline, CDR1 is SGHVS, CDR2 FQNEAQ. The CDR3 contains 13 residues. The V end lost 5 bases, the J end lost 2 bases, and 9 bases lay between the germline ends. For the CDR3, the DNA is TGTGCCAGCAGCGGAGTGGCCAACACTGAAGCTTTCTTT. Its protein is CASSGVANTEAFF.

This clone appeared a single time. Compared with germline, one end of the junction differs, possibly owing to a read error. The rearrangement joins TRBV5-6 to TRBJ2-7; 9 nucleotides match TRBD2. Germline V gene lookup returns CDR1 SGHDT and CDR2 YYEEEE. The CDR3 has 15 residues. CDR3 loop: CASSLGAGGDNEQYF. The CDR3, as DNA: TGCGCCAGCAGCTTGGGGGCGGGGGGGGACAACGAGCAGTACTTC.

V and J are TRBV30 and TRBJ2-7; 10 bases agree with TRBD1. CDR3 length: 14 amino acids. In germline, CDR1 is GTSNPN, CDR2 SVGIG (reference sequence). The ends lost 5 bases at V and 3 bases at J; junction bases unmatched: 7. The CDR3 coding sequence is TGTGCCTGGGCAAGACAGGGGGCATACTACGAGCAGTACTTC. It is translated as CAWARQGAYYEQYF.

The chain joins TRBV15 to TRBJ1-3, with a weak D call TRBD1 (6 bases). The CDR3 extends over 15 amino acids. With 4 bases removed from V and 0 bases from J, the gap between germline ends came to 10 bases. CDR1 LNHNV and CDR2 YYDKDF come from the germline V gene (reference sequence). In DNA form, the CDR3 reads TGTGCCACCAGCACTCTACAGGGCTCTGGAAACACCATATATTTT. Protein: CATSTLQGSGNTIYF.

This chain connects TRBV27 to TRBJ1-2; D is possibly TRBD1 (6 bases). The V and J ends lost 5 bases and 4 bases respectively, with 8 bases between them. CDR1 is MNHEY, CDR2 SMNVEV, per germline (reference sequence). CDR3 length: 12 amino acids. The CDR3 DNA is TGTGCCAGCAGTCAAGGGGGCTATGGCTACACCTTC. Translated: CASSQGGYGYTF.

As DNA, the CDR3 is TGTGCCAGCAGCCGGGACTCGAACTATGGCTACACCTTC. Its translation: CASSRDSNYGYTF. This chain links TRBV6-2 or TRBV6-3 with TRBJ1-2; maybe TRBD1 (5 bases). There are 13 residues in the CDR3. V lost 6 bases, J lost 2 bases, and 10 bases lay in between. Looked up from germline, CDR1 is MNHEY and CDR2 is SVGEGT.

This chain links TRBV11-3 with TRBJ2-2; 10 bases map to TRBD1. The ends lost 4 bases at V and 4 bases at J; junction bases unmatched: 9. CDR1 is SGHNT and CDR2 is YENEEA in the germline V gene. The CDR3 sequence is 17 residues long. CDR3 in amino acids: CASSSGQGSPGTGELFF. The CDR3 bases are TGTGCCAGCAGCTCGGGACAGGGGTCCCCCGGCACCGGGGAGCTGTTTTTT.

V usage is TRBV6-6 and J usage is TRBJ2-5, with D possibly matching TRBD1 (6 bases). This CDR3 comprises 12 residues. V was cut by 6 bases and J by 5 bases, with 10 bases left in between. Per the germline V gene, CDR1 is MNHNY and CDR2 is SVGAGI (reference sequence). CDR3: CASSHRVETQYF. Here the CDR3 DNA reads TGTGCCAGCAGCCACAGGGTGGAGACCCAGTACTTC.

This chain connects TRBV29-1 to TRBJ1-1, with D hard to call. Deletions cut 0 bases from V and 2 bases from J, with 7 bases between. Germline V lookup: CDR1 SQVTM, CDR2 ANQGSEA. CDR3 length: 13 residues. The CDR3 DNA reads as TGCAGCGTTGAAGATTTGGGCAACACTGAAGCTTTCTTT. Amino acid sequence: CSVEDLGNTEAFF.

This chain uses TRBV5-6 with TRBJ1-2, with TRBD1 matching 8 bases. The junction had 9 bases not matched to a gene; V was cut back by 4 bases and J by 7 bases. The CDR3 length is 14 residues. Per the germline V gene, CDR1 is SGHDT and CDR2 is YYEEEE. CDR3 region: CASSLGQGLGGYTF. The CDR3, as DNA: TGTGCCAGCAGCCTCGGACAGGGCTTGGGTGGCTACACCTTC.